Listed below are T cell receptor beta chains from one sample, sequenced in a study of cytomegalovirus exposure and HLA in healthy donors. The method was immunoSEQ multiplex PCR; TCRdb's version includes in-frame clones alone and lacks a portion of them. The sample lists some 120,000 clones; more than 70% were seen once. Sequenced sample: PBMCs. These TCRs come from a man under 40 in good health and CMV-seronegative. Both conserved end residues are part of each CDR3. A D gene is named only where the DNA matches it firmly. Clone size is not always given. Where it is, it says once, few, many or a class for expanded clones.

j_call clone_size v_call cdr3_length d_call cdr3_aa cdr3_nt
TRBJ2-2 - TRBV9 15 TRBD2 CASRKSGANTGELFF TGTGCCAGCAGGAAAAGCGGGGCAAACACCGGGGAGCTGTTTTTT
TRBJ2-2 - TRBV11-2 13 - CASSPRVTGELFF TGTGCCAGCAGCCCCAGGGTCACCGGGGAGCTGTTTTTT
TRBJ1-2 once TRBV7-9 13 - CASRSGPNYGYTF TGTGCCAGCAGGTCAGGTCCTAACTATGGCTACACCTTC
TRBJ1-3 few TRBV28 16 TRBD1 CASRPDRGKTGNTIYF TGTGCCAGCAGACCTGACAGGGGGAAAACTGGAAACACCATATATTTT
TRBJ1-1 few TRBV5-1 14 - CASSLATMNTEAFF TGCGCCAGCAGCTTGGCGACTATGAACACTGAAGCTTTCTTT
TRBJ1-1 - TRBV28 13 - CASSVTIVTEAFF TGTGCCAGCAGTGTTACCATAGTAACTGAAGCTTTCTTT
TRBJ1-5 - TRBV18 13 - CASSPGEAQPQHF TGTGCCAGCTCACCAGGGGAGGCCCAGCCCCAGCATTTT
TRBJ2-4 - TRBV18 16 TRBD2 CASSPREGQAKNIQYF TGTGCCAGCTCACCGCGGGAGGGGCAGGCCAAAAACATTCAGTACTTC
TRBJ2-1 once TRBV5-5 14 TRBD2 CASSFSGGASEQFF TGTGCCAGCAGCTTTAGCGGGGGGGCCTCCGAGCAGTTCTTC
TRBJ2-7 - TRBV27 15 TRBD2 CASSFSGARSYEQYF TGTGCCAGCAGTTTTAGCGGGGCAAGATCCTACGAGCAGTACTTC
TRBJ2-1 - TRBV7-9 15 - CATNGGASSYNEQFF TGTGCCACCAATGGGGGGGCCAGCTCCTACAATGAGCAGTTCTTC
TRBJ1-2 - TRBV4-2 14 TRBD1 CASSQPQGGYGYTF TGTGCCAGCAGCCAACCGCAGGGGGGCTATGGCTACACCTTC
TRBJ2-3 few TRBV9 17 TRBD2 CASSRGLAGASIGTQYF TGTGCCAGCAGCCGGGGGCTAGCGGGGGCTTCCATCGGTACGCAGTATTTT
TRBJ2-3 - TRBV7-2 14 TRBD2 CASSPSGGAGTQYF TGTGCCAGCAGCCCTAGCGGGGGGGCAGGTACGCAGTATTTT
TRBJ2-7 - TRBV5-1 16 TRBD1 CASSLGDRGNVYEQYF TGCGCCAGCAGCTTGGGCGACAGGGGCAACGTCTACGAGCAGTACTTC
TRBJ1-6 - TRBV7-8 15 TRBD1 CASSVAGTGNSPLHF TGTGCCAGCAGCGTAGCCGGGACAGGGAATTCACCCCTCCACTTT
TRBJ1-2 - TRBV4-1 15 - CASSLSRRGAFGYTF TGCGCCAGCAGCCTCTCCAGGCGGGGGGCCTTTGGCTACACCTTC
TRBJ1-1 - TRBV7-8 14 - CASSPSQANTEAFF TGTGCCAGCAGCCCGTCTCAAGCAAACACTGAAGCTTTCTTT
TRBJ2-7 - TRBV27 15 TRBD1 CASSPIGQGNYEQYF TGTGCCAGCAGTCCCATTGGACAGGGAAACTACGAGCAGTACTTC
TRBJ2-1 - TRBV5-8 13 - CASSLGDYNEQFF TGTGCCAGCAGCTTGGGAGATTACAATGAGCAGTTCTTC
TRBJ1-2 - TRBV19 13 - CASSIAGGYGYTF TGTGCCAGTAGTATAGCCGGGGGCTATGGCTACACCTTC
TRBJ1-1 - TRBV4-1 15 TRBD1 CASSQMTDRGVVAFF TGCGCCAGCAGCCAGATGACGGACAGGGGAGTAGTAGCTTTCTTT
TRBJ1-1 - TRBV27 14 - CASSSIRQGLEAFF TGTGCCAGCAGTTCGATTCGGCAGGGCCTTGAAGCTTTCTTT
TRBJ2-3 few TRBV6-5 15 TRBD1 CASSGPGTGTGTQYF TGTGCCAGCAGTGGCCCCGGGACAGGTACTGGTACGCAGTATTTT
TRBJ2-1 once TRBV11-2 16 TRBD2 CASSLDPPGGVDEQFF TGTGCCAGCAGCTTAGATCCCCCGGGGGGGGTGGATGAGCAGTTCTTC
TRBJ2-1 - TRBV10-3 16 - CAISELGQGGNNEQFF TGTGCCATCAGTGAGTTGGGTCAGGGAGGAAACAATGAGCAGTTCTTC
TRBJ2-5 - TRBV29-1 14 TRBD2 CSAGGLAGKETQYF TGCAGCGCCGGGGGACTAGCGGGGAAAGAGACCCAGTACTTC
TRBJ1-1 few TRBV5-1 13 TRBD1 CASSLGTDTEAFF TGCGCCAGCAGCTTAGGGACAGACACTGAAGCTTTCTTT
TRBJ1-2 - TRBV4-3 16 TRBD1 CASSQGFYRTGEGYTF TGCGCCAGCAGCCAAGGGTTCTATCGGACAGGGGAAGGCTACACCTTC
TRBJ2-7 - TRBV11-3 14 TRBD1 CASSPGTGFLEQYF TGTGCCAGCAGCCCCGGGACAGGGTTCCTCGAGCAGTACTTC
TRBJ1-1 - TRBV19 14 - CASSDGGGVAEAFF TGTGCCAGTAGCGACGGGGGGGGCGTCGCTGAAGCTTTCTTT
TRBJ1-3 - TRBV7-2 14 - CASSSRGRGNTIYF TGTGCCAGCAGCTCGCGGGGGCGCGGAAACACCATATATTTT
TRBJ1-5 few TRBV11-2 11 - CASSLSQPQHF TGTGCCAGCAGCTTGAGTCAGCCCCAGCATTTT
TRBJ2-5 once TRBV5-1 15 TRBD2 CASSWTSGGKETQYF TGCGCCAGCAGCTGGACTAGCGGGGGGAAAGAGACCCAGTACTTC
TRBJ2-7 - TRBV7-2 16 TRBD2 CASSLMGAGGSYEQYF TGTGCCAGCAGCCTCATGGGAGCGGGGGGGTCCTACGAGCAGTACTTC
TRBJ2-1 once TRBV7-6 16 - CASSLSGAGPYNEQFF TGTGCCAGCAGCTTAAGTGGTGCGGGGCCCTACAATGAGCAGTTCTTC
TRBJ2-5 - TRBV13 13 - CASRMNNQETQYF TGTGCCAGCAGGATGAACAACCAAGAGACCCAGTACTTC
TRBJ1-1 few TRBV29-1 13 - CSVDQGMNTEAFF TGCAGCGTTGATCAGGGCATGAACACTGAAGCTTTCTTT
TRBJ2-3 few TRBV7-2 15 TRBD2 CASSKAGGSTDTQYF TGTGCCAGCAGCAAGGCGGGGGGTAGCACAGATACGCAGTATTTT
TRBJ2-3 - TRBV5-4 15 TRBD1 CASSSRDRSTDTQYF TGTGCCAGCAGCTCGAGGGACAGGAGCACAGATACGCAGTATTTT
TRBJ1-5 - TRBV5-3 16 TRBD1 CARAGSTDRGDQPQHF TGTGCCAGAGCGGGAAGCACCGACAGGGGAGATCAGCCCCAGCATTTT
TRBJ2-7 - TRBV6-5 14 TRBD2 CASSSTSGGGEQYF TGTGCCAGCAGTTCAACTAGCGGGGGAGGTGAGCAGTACTTC
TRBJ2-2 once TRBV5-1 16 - CASSLQGYPFTGELFF TGCGCCAGCAGCCTCCAGGGATACCCTTTCACCGGGGAGCTGTTTTTT
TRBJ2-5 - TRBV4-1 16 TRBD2 CASSHPRTSVKETQYF TGCGCCAGCAGCCATCCGAGGACTAGCGTAAAAGAGACCCAGTACTTC
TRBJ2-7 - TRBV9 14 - CASSVGGLNVEQYF TGTGCCAGCAGCGTAGGAGGGTTAAACGTTGAGCAGTACTTC